This T cell receptor beta chain was identified during a study of cytomegalovirus exposure and HLA in healthy donors. Overall study findings and caveats: The HLA-A and HLA-B alleles of most subjects were reportedly predicted accurately from TCR beta sequences.

PCR was performed using 60 Vbeta and 13 Jbeta primers. Assay used: immunoSEQ multiplex PCR; TCRdb lists only in-frame clones, some missing. The sample yields some 120,000 clones, just under 75% seen once. Regarding this clone: Its antigen is as yet unknown.

This receptor was obtained from a man in his sixties in good health and CMV-seropositive. The sequencing input was PBMCs.

The CDR3, as DNA: TGCGCCAGCAGCTTTGGGACAGCTCAGACCCTTTACTCTGGAAACACCATATATTTT. It specifies CASSFGTAQTLYSGNTIYF. The chain joins TRBV5-1 to TRBJ1-3; 7 nucleotides align to TRBD1. Germline lookup yields CDR1 SGHRS and CDR2 YFSETQ. V lost 2 bases and J lost 0; bases outside the gene matches: 14. This CDR3 has 19 amino acids.